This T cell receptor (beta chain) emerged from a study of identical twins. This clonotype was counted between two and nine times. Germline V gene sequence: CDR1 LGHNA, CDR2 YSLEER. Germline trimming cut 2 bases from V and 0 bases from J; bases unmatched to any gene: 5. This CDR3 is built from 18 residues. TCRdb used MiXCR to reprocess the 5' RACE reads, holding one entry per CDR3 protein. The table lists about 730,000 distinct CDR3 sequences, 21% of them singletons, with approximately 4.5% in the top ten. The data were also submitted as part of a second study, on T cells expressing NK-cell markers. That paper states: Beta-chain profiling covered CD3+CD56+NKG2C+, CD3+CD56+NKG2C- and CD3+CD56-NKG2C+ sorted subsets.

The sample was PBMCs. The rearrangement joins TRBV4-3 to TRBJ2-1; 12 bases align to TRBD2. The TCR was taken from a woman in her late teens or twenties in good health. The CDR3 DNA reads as TGCGCCAGCAGCCAACCTAGCGGGAGGGTCGCCTCCTACAATGAGCAGTTCTTC. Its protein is CASSQPSGRVASYNEQFF.